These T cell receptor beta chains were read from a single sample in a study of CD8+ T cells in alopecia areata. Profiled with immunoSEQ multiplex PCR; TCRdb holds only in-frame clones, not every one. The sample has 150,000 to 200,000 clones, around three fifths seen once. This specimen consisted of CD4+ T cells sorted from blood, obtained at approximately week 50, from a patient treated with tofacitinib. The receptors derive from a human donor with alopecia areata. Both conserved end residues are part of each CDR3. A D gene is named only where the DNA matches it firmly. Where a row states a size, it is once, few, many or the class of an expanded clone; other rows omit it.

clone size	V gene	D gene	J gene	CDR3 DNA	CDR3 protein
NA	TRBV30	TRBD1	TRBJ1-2	TGTGCCTGGGGAGGGACAGTTGCTAACTATGGCTACACCTTC	CAWGGTVANYGYTF
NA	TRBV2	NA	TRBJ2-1	TGTGCCAGCAGTAGCCGGGACTCCTACAATGAGCAGTTCTTC	CASSSRDSYNEQFF
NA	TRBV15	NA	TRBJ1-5	TGTGCCACCAGCAGAGACAGGGGAAGGCAGTTAAGCAATCAGCCCCAGCATTTT	CATSRDRGRQLSNQPQHF
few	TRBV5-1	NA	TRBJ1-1	TGCGCCAGCAGCTTGCGCCAGGGGTGGACTGAAGCTTTCTTT	CASSLRQGWTEAFF
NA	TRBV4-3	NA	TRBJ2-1	TGCGCCAGCAGCCCGGAGCACAGCTCCTACAATGAGCAGTTCTTC	CASSPEHSSYNEQFF
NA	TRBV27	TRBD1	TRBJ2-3	TGTGCCAGCGGGTACCGGGACAGGCCCCCGTATTTT	CASGYRDRPPYF
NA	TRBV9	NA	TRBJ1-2	TGTGCCAGCAGCTCTCAGGCGGGCGGATCCTATGGCTACACCTTC	CASSSQAGGSYGYTF
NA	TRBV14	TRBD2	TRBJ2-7	TGTGCCAGCAGCCAAATAGCGGGACACTACGAGCAGTACTTC	CASSQIAGHYEQYF
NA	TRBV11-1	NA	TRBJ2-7	TGTGCCAGCAGCTCGCGGGACAGCTACGAGCAGTACTTC	CASSSRDSYEQYF
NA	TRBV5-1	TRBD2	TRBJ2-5	TGCGCCAGCAGCCCGGGCCGCCGACTAGCGGAAGAGACCCAGTACTTC	CASSPGRRLAEETQYF
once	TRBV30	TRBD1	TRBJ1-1	TGTGCCTGGAGAGCCGGGACAGCAGTCACTGAAGCTTTCTTT	CAWRAGTAVTEAFF
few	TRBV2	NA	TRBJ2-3	TGTGCCAGCGACAGGATGGTAGCGGGTAAAACAGATACGCAGTATTTT	CASDRMVAGKTDTQYF
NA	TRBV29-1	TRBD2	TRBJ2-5	TGCAGCGTTTCCGAGCGGGGGACCCCCCAAGAGACCCAGTACTTC	CSVSERGTPQETQYF
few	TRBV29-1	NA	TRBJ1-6	TGCAGCGTTTTACAGGGCTCTAATTCACCCCTCCACTTT	CSVLQGSNSPLHF
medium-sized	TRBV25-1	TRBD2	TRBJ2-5	TGTGCCAGCAGGCGGGGGCAAGAGACCCAGTACTTC	CASRRGQETQYF
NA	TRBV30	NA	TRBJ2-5	TGTGCCTGGAGTGTACGGGTTAGTTTGAAGACCCAGTACTTC	CAWSVRVSLKTQYF